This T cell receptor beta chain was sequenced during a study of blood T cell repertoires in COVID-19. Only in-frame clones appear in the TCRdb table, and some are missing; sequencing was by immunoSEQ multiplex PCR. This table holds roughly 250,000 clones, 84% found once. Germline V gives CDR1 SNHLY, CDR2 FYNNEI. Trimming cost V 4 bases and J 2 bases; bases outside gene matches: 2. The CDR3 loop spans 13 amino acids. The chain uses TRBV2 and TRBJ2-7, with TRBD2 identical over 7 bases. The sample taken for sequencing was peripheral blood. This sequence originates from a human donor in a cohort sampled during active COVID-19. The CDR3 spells CASSVGLAYEQYF. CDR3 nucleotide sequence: TGTGCCAGCAGTGTCGGACTAGCCTACGAGCAGTACTTC.